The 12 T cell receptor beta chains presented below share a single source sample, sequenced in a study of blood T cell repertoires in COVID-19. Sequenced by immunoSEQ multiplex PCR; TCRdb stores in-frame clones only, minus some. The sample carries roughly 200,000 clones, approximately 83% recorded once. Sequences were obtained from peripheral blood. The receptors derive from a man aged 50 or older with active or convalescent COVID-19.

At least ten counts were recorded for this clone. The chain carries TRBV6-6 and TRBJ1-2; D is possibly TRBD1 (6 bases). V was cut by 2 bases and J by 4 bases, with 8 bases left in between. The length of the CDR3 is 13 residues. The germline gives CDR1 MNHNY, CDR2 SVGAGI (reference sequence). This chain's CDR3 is CASSYRGGYGYTF. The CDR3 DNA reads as TGTGCCAGCAGTTACAGAGGGGGCTATGGCTACACCTTC.

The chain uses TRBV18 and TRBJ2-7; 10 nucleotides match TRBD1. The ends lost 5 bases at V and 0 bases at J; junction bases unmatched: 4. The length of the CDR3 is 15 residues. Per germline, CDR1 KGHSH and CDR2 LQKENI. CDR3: CASSGRTGGSYEQYF. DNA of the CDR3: TGTGCCAGCTCAGGGAGGACAGGGGGCTCCTACGAGCAGTACTTC.

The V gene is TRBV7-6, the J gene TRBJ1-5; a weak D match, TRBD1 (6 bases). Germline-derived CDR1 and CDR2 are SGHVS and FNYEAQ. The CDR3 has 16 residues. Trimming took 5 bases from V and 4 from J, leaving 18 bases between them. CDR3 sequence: CASSDRTGFRNQPQHF. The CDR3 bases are TGTGCCAGCAGCGATCGAACAGGGTTTCGGAATCAGCCCCAGCATTTT.

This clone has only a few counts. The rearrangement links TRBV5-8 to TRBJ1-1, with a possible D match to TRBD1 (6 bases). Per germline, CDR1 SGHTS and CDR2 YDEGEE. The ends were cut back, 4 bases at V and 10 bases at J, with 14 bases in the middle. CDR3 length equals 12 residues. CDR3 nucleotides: TGTGCCAGCAGCCTATACAGGGTGAGAGCTTTCTTT. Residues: CASSLYRVRAFF.

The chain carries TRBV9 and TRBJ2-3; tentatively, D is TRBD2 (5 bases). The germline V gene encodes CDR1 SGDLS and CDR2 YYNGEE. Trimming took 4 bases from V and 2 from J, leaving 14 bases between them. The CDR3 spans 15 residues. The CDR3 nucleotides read TGTGCCAGCAGCCGTGCTGAGAGGGCCACAGATACGCAGTATTTT. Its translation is CASSRAERATDTQYF.

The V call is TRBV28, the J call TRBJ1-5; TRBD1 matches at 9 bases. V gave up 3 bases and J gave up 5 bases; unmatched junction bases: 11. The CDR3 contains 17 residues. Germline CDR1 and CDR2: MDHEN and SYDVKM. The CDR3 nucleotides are TGTGCCAGCAGTTTTTTGGGGGACAGGGAGGTGGATCAGCCCCAGCATTTT. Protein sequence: CASSFLGDREVDQPQHF.

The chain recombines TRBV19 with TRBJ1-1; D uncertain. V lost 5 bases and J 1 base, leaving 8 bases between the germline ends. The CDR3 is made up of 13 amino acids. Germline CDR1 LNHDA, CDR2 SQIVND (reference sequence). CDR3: CASSYTWNTEAFF. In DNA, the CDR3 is TGTGCCAGTAGTTACACCTGGAACACTGAAGCTTTCTTT.

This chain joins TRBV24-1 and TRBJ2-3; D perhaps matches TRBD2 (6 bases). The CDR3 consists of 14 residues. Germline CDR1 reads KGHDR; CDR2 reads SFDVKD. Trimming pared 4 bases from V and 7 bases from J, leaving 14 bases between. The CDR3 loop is CATSEPGGANTQYF. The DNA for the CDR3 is TGTGCCACCAGTGAGCCCGGAGGGGCGAATACGCAGTATTTT.

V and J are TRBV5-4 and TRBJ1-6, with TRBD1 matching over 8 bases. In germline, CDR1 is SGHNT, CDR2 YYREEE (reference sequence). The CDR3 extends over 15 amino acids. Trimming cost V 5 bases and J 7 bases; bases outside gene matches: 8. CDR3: CASRNQGANNSPLHF. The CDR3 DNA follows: TGTGCCAGCAGAAATCAGGGGGCGAACAATTCACCCCTCCACTTT.

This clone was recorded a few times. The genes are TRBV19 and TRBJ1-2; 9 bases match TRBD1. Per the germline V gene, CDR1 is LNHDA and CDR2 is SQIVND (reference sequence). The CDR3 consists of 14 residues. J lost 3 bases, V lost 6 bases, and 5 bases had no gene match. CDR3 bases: TGTGCCAGTAGAGAACAGGGGGCTTACTATGGCTACACCTTC. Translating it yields CASREQGAYYGYTF.

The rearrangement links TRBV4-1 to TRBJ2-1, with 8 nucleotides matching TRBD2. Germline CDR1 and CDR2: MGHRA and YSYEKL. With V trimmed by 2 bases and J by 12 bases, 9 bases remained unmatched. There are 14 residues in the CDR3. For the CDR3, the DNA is TGCGCCAGCAGCCAACCGGGACTAGGGGCTTCGCAGTTCTTC. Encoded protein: CASSQPGLGASQFF.

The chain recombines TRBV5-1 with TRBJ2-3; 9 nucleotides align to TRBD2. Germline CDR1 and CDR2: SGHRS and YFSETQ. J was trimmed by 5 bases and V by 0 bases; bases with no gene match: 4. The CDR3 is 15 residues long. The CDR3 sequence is CASSLGGGDEDTQYF. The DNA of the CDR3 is TGCGCCAGCAGCTTGGGCGGGGGGGACGAAGATACGCAGTATTTT.